A selection of T cell receptor beta chains follows, all from one sample in a study of response to subunit inactivated influenza vaccine. TCRdb itself ran the RT-PCR reads through MiXCR, one entry per CDR3 protein. The sample lists around 600,000 distinct CDR3 sequences; 11% were seen once. The same specimen was also included in a second study, on T cells expressing NK-cell markers.

Here the sequenced sample was PBMCs from blood, taken on the day of vaccination. The receptors derive from a middle-aged man who received an inactivated influenza vaccine. CDR3s include the opening cysteine and the closing phenylalanine or tryptophan. A D gene is named only where the DNA matches it firmly. Some rows have no size entry. The others give once, few or many, or a class for an expanded clone.

once	TRBV4-2	-	TRBJ1-5	CASSQVWGWDQPQHF	TGTGCCAGCAGCCAAGTCTGGGGCTGGGATCAGCCCCAGCATTTT
few	TRBV20-1	-	TRBJ2-2	CSAREYGGMYTGELFF	TGCAGTGCTAGAGAATATGGCGGGATGTACACCGGGGAGCTGTTTTTT
-	TRBV9	-	TRBJ2-6	CASSVGVFAAINSGANVLTF	TGTGCCAGCAGCGTCGGCGTTTTCGCAGCTATAAACTCTGGGGCCAACGTCCTGACTTTC
-	TRBV12-3/TRBV12-4	TRBD2	TRBJ2-5	CAAAGVGETQYF	TGTGCCGCTGCGGGGGTAGGCGAGACCCAGTACTTC
-	TRBV20-1	TRBD1	TRBJ1-4	CSARGTGRNEKLFF	TGCAGTGCTAGAGGGACAGGGCGAAATGAAAAACTGTTTTTT
many	TRBV24-1	TRBD2	TRBJ2-1	CATSDPSGSSYNEQFF	TGTGCCACCAGTGATCCCAGCGGGAGCTCCTACAATGAGCAGTTCTTC
many	TRBV4-2	-	TRBJ2-3	CASSQEGSLTDTQYF	TGTGCCAGCAGCCAAGAAGGGAGCCTCACAGATACGCAGTATTTT
-	TRBV7-9	TRBD2	TRBJ2-1	CASSRLAGESYNEQFF	TGTGCCAGCAGCCGACTAGCGGGAGAATCCTACAATGAGCAGTTCTTC
many	TRBV4-2	-	TRBJ2-5	CASSQNARAEWETQYF	TGTGCCAGCAGCCAAAATGCGAGGGCGGAGTGGGAGACCCAGTACTTC
-	TRBV14	-	TRBJ2-5	CASSQLFGDQETQYF	TGTGCCAGCAGCCAATTGTTCGGGGACCAAGAGACCCAGTACTTC
few	TRBV27	TRBD1	TRBJ2-1	CASKVLGQYNEQFF	TGTGCCAGCAAAGTCTTGGGACAGTACAATGAGCAGTTCTTC
few	TRBV20-1	-	TRBJ2-2	CSARGTRNTGELFF	TGCAGTGCTAGAGGGACACGGAACACCGGGGAGCTGTTTTTT
-	TRBV7-2	-	TRBJ2-2	CASSRIRATGELFF	TGTGCCAGCAGCCGAATAAGGGCCACCGGGGAGCTGTTTTTT
few	TRBV28	-	TRBJ2-1	CASSSPNYNEQFF	TGTGCCAGCAGTTCTCCAAACTACAATGAGCAGTTCTTC
-	TRBV29-1	-	TRBJ2-2	CSVQLGTGELFF	TGCAGCGTCCAACTAGGGACCGGGGAGCTGTTTTTT
-	TRBV28	TRBD1	TRBJ2-5	CASSLGTGEDQETQYF	TGTGCCAGCAGTTTAGGGACAGGGGAAGACCAAGAGACCCAGTACTTC
few	TRBV2	TRBD1	TRBJ2-5	CASSEANQGVETQYF	TGTGCCAGCAGTGAAGCAAATCAGGGGGTAGAGACCCAGTACTTC
-	TRBV3-1	-	TRBJ2-1	CASSQGLRMYNEQFF	TGTGCCAGCAGCCAAGGACTCCGGATGTACAATGAGCAGTTCTTC
-	TRBV5-1	-	TRBJ2-7	CASGWESYEQYF	TGCGCCAGCGGTTGGGAGTCCTACGAGCAGTACTTC
-	TRBV7-9	-	TRBJ1-5	CASSLADQPQHF	TGTGCCAGCAGCTTAGCCGATCAGCCCCAGCATTTT
many	TRBV7-2	-	TRBJ2-3	CASSHPAGATQYF	TGTGCCAGCAGCCACCCGGCGGGGGCTACGCAGTATTTT
few	TRBV4-2	-	TRBJ2-3	CASRGGPDTQYF	TGTGCCAGCAGAGGGGGGCCAGATACGCAGTATTTT
-	TRBV5-1	TRBD1	TRBJ2-7	CASSPSPPGTGSYEQYF	TGCGCCAGCAGCCCATCCCCGCCGGGGACAGGTTCCTACGAGCAGTACTTC
few	TRBV5-6	-	TRBJ2-1	CASSLGSVVSYNEQFF	TGTGCCAGCAGCTTGGGTTCGGTAGTATCATACAATGAGCAGTTCTTC
many	TRBV18	-	TRBJ2-2	CASSVGTGDTGELFF	TGTGCCAGCTCAGTAGGCACAGGCGATACCGGGGAGCTGTTTTTT
many	TRBV11-2	-	TRBJ2-7	CASSSLKFSYEQYF	TGTGCCAGCAGCTCCCTGAAATTCTCCTACGAGCAGTACTTC
few	TRBV7-6	TRBD2	TRBJ2-3	CASSPTSGASTDTQYF	TGTGCCAGCAGCCCGACTAGCGGAGCCTCCACAGATACGCAGTATTTT
-	TRBV29-1	TRBD2	TRBJ2-3	CSVELAGDTQYF	TGCAGCGTTGAACTAGCGGGAGATACGCAGTATTTT
few	TRBV7-2	TRBD1	TRBJ1-2	CASTNRGPPYGYTF	TGTGCCAGCACCAACAGGGGTCCCCCCTATGGCTACACCTTC
-	TRBV12-3/TRBV12-4	TRBD2	TRBJ2-7	CASSSGRGGSYEQYF	TGTGCCAGCAGCTCCGGGCGGGGAGGGTCCTACGAGCAGTACTTC
few	TRBV5-1	-	TRBJ2-1	CASSLDPRGLGPNEQFF	TGCGCCAGCAGCTTGGACCCTAGAGGGCTAGGCCCCAATGAGCAGTTCTTC
-	TRBV4-3	TRBD1	TRBJ2-1	CASSRKRGQGYNEQFF	TGCGCCAGCAGCCGAAAGAGGGGACAGGGTTACAATGAGCAGTTCTTC
few	TRBV7-6	-	TRBJ1-1	CASSHRGMNTEAFF	TGTGCCAGCAGTCACCGCGGGATGAACACTGAAGCTTTCTTT
-	TRBV12-3/TRBV12-4	-	TRBJ2-3	CASSLGAGTQYF	TGTGCCAGCAGTTTAGGGGCTGGTACGCAGTATTTT
many	TRBV7-9	TRBD2	TRBJ2-2	CASSLSGGLNTGELFF	TGTGCCAGCAGCTTAAGCGGGGGCCTGAACACCGGGGAGCTGTTTTTT